One sample yielded the 23 T cell receptor beta chains listed below, sequenced in a study of OX40 agonist ivuxolimab in advanced cancers. Produced via immunoSEQ multiplex PCR; TCRdb's table is partial and in-frame only. The sample consists of 55,000 to 65,000 clones, over 80% of them appearing once. This sample comprised CD4+ or CD8+ T cells sorted from blood, obtained in a trial of the OX40 agonist ivuxolimab. Source of these receptors: an adult with an advanced solid tumor such as melanoma, head and neck, liver or kidney cancer.

The V call is TRBV2, the J call TRBJ2-5; the D gene is possibly TRBD2 (6 bases). V was cut by 7 bases and J by 5 bases, with 14 bases left in between. The length of the CDR3 is 13 residues. Germline CDR1 and CDR2: SNHLY and FYNNEI. The CDR3 sequence is CASMGTVRETQYF. In DNA, the CDR3 is TGTGCCAGCATGGGGACTGTCAGGGAGACCCAGTACTTC.

The rearrangement uses TRBV5-1 and TRBJ2-7, with D hard to call. Trimming took 1 base from V and 1 from J, leaving 12 bases between them. CDR3 length: 15 amino acids. Germline CDR1 and CDR2: SGHRS and YFSETQ. The DNA of the CDR3 is TGCGCCAGCAGCTTGACAGTTCCTAATTCCTACGAGCAGTACTTC. Amino acids: CASSLTVPNSYEQYF.

CDR3 residues: CASSILGGNEQFF. DNA for the CDR3: TGTGCCAGCAGCATATTAGGAGGTAATGAGCAGTTCTTC. The chain is built from TRBV7-9 and TRBJ2-1, with D possibly TRBD2 on 5 matching bases. Trimming cost V 5 bases and J 7 bases, with 12 bases left between them. This CDR3 has 13 residues. The V gene's germline CDR1 is SEHNR and CDR2 FQNEAQ (reference sequence).

J is TRBJ2-2 and V is TRBV5-4; D is ambiguous. Trimming removed 1 base at V and 2 bases at J, with 12 bases between. The CDR3 is 16 residues long. CDR1 and CDR2 (germline): SGHNT, YYREEE (reference sequence). This CDR3 is CASSLLQRGNTGELFF. CDR3 DNA sequence: TGTGCCAGCAGCTTGTTACAGCGAGGTAACACCGGGGAGCTGTTTTTT.

The chain recombines TRBV7-9 with TRBJ1-2; TRBD1 is a possible D gene (6 bases). Germline V gene data show CDR1 as SEHNR and CDR2 as FQNEAQ (reference sequence). Trimming left V 4 bases short and J 4 bases short, with 13 bases between. The CDR3 runs 14 residues. The CDR3 protein is CASSWDNLLYGYTF. The CDR3 bases are TGTGCCAGCAGCTGGGACAACCTCCTCTATGGCTACACCTTC.

The rearrangement joins TRBV6-6 to TRBJ1-2; tentative D call: TRBD1 (6 bases). The CDR3 is made up of 14 amino acids. The germline gives CDR1 MNHNY, CDR2 SVGAGI (reference sequence). V lost 7 bases and J lost 8, with 20 bases in between. CDR3 protein: CASTPPTGFWGYTF. CDR3 bases: TGTGCCAGCACCCCGCCGACAGGCTTTTGGGGCTACACCTTC.

This chain joins TRBV28 and TRBJ2-3; 7 nucleotides line up with TRBD2. Germline CDR1 is MDHEN and CDR2 is SYDVKM. The CDR3 is made up of 15 amino acids. Losses at the gene ends were 3 bases for V and 3 bases for J; bases not matched to a gene: 6. This CDR3 is CASSLGGLRTDTQYF. In DNA, the CDR3 is TGTGCCAGCAGTTTGGGGGGGTTAAGAACAGATACGCAGTATTTT.

CDR3 sequence: CAISDQARETGELFF. CDR3 DNA: TGTGCCATCAGTGATCAAGCGCGGGAGACCGGGGAGCTGTTTTTT. This chain connects TRBV10-3 to TRBJ2-2; 7 nucleotides line up with TRBD2. Germline V CDR1 and CDR2: ENHRY, SYGVKD. The CDR3 totals 15 residues. J gave up 5 bases and V 3 bases, and 6 bases lay outside the gene matches.

CDR3 coding DNA: TGTGCCAGCAGTGACCGGGACAGGGCGGCAGGCACTGAAGCTTTCTTT. Translating it yields CASSDRDRAAGTEAFF. J is TRBJ1-1 and V is TRBV6-1; 9 bases fit TRBD1. This CDR3 has 16 amino acids. Losses at the gene ends were 3 bases for V and 4 bases for J; bases not matched to a gene: 9. CDR1 is MNHNS and CDR2 is SASEGT in the germline V gene.

V gene TRBV18 combines with J gene TRBJ2-3; no definite D call. Per germline, CDR1 KGHSH and CDR2 LQKENI. The V and J ends lost 3 bases and 0 bases respectively, with 4 bases between them. The CDR3 runs 13 residues. The CDR3 coding sequence is TGTGCCAGCTCACCCTCTAGCACAGATACGCAGTATTTT. Translated, it gives CASSPSSTDTQYF. The entire variable domain, with the rest obtained from reference TRBV18 and TRBJ2-3, is as follows: NAGVMQNPRHLVRRRGQEARLRCSPMKGHSHVYWYRQLPEEGLKFMVYLQKENIIDESGMPKERFSAEFPKEGPSILRIQQVVRGDSAAYFCASSPSSTDTQYFGPGTRLTVL.

The J gene is TRBJ1-2, the V gene TRBV5-6, with TRBD1 as a possible D gene (6 bases). This CDR3 contains 14 residues. V lost 3 bases and J 4 bases, leaving 13 bases between the germline ends. CDR1 and CDR2 (germline): SGHDT, YYEEEE. Here the CDR3 DNA reads TGTGCCAGCAGCTCCGGGGGCCGGGGCTATGGCTACACCTTC. Protein product: CASSSGGRGYGYTF.

This clone was counted only a few times. This chain connects TRBV5-1 to TRBJ2-1, with unresolved D. Trimming took 2 bases from V and 3 from J, leaving 12 bases between them. Per the germline V gene, CDR1 is SGHRS and CDR2 is YFSETQ. The CDR3 totals 15 residues. The CDR3: CASSLSGLDYNEQFF. CDR3 bases: TGCGCCAGCAGCTTATCGGGTCTGGACTACAATGAGCAGTTCTTC.

This clone was detected only once. The J gene is TRBJ1-2, the V gene TRBV6-5; D unclear. Germline V lookup: CDR1 MNHEY, CDR2 SVGAGI. Trimming shortened V by 2 bases and J by 7 bases, and 11 bases separated the two germline ends. The CDR3 is 13 residues long. The DNA of the CDR3 is TGTGCCAGCAGTTACAAGGGCCGACGTGGCTACACCTTC. Encoded protein: CASSYKGRRGYTF.

This chain connects TRBV4-3 to TRBJ2-3, with D maybe TRBD1 (5 bases). CDR1 is LGHNA and CDR2 is YSLEER in the germline V gene. CDR3 length: 15 amino acids. V shed 0 bases and J shed 6 bases, with 13 bases lying between them. DNA of the CDR3: TGCGCCAGCAGCCAAGATATAAATAAGGGGGATACGCAGTATTTT. Residues: CASSQDINKGDTQYF.

This chain connects TRBV19 to TRBJ1-5, with TRBD1 matching 7 bases. V lost 4 bases, J lost 6 bases, and 12 bases stayed unmatched. The CDR3 is 16 residues long. Germline V lookup: CDR1 LNHDA, CDR2 SQIVND (reference sequence). The CDR3: CASSTPTGSLGQPQHF. The CDR3 DNA is TGTGCCAGTAGTACCCCGACAGGGTCCCTTGGTCAGCCCCAGCATTTT.

J is TRBJ2-7 and V is TRBV11-2; D ambiguous. Trimming shortened V by 5 bases and J by 4 bases, and 12 bases separated the two germline ends. Germline loops: CDR1 SGHAT, CDR2 FQNNGV. This CDR3 has 13 amino acids. CDR3 nucleotides: TGTGCCAGCAGCCCCCGAAGGGTTTACGAGCAGTACTTC. Protein product: CASSPRRVYEQYF.

This clone was seen just once. The chain is built from TRBV6-1 and TRBJ1-1, with 12 bases identical to TRBD1. The CDR3 runs to 15 residues. CDR1 MNHNS and CDR2 SASEGT come from the germline V gene. Losses at the gene ends were 8 bases for V and 5 bases for J; bases not matched to a gene: 9. DNA for the CDR3: TGTGCCAGCGCCGGGGGACAGGGGGCAGAAACTGAAGCTTTCTTT. Its translation is CASAGGQGAETEAFF.

The chain carries TRBV7-9 and TRBJ2-3; TRBD2 matches at 8 bases. V trimming: 0 bases; J trimming: 8 bases; junction bases outside the gene matches: 10. Per germline, CDR1 SEHNR and CDR2 FQNEAQ (reference sequence). There are 16 residues in the CDR3. CDR3 sequence (DNA): TGTGCCAGCAGCTTAGCAGGTCTAGCGGGTCGAGGTACGCAGTATTTT. It encodes CASSLAGLAGRGTQYF.

This clone was seen only once. This chain links TRBV29-1 with TRBJ2-5; 9 bases map to TRBD1. The CDR3 sequence is 13 residues long. Germline CDR1 SQVTM, CDR2 ANQGSEA. The J segment lost 5 bases and the V segment lost 5 bases, leaving 6 bases of the junction unmatched. CDR3 loop: CSVKQGARETQYF. The CDR3 nucleotides are TGCAGCGTTAAACAGGGGGCCCGGGAGACCCAGTACTTC.

Note on this clone: One end of the junction does not line up with germline, which may come from a read error. The chain has TRBV14 and TRBJ2-3, with TRBD2 as a possible D gene (7 bases). There are 15 residues in the CDR3. Germline loops: CDR1 SGHDN, CDR2 FVKESK. Here the CDR3 reads CASSSTGGPTVTQYF. The CDR3 coding sequence is TGTGCCAGCAGCAGCACGGGGGGCCCCACAGTTACGCAGTATTTT.

The chain recombines TRBV6-6 with TRBJ2-7; D assignment may be TRBD1 or TRBD2 (5 bases each). The CDR3 runs 14 residues. CDR1 and CDR2 (germline): MNHNY, SVGAGI (reference sequence). The germline V and J ends were trimmed by 6 bases and 0 bases, with 12 bases remaining between them. CDR3: CASSSRDRSYEQYF. As DNA, the CDR3 is TGTGCCAGCAGCTCCCGGGACCGCTCCTACGAGCAGTACTTC.

The chain couples TRBV5-1 to TRBJ1-5; tentatively, D is TRBD1 (5 bases). Germline-derived CDR1 and CDR2 are SGHRS and YFSETQ. Trimming took 1 base from V and 1 from J, leaving 9 bases between them. The CDR3 is 15 amino acids. The CDR3 protein is CASSLFGASNQPQHF. CDR3 nucleotide sequence: TGCGCCAGCAGCTTGTTTGGGGCGAGCAATCAGCCCCAGCATTTT.

J is TRBJ2-1 and V is TRBV15; possible D gene TRBD1, 6 bases. V lost 3 bases and J 4 bases, leaving 7 bases between the germline ends. This CDR3 is built from 13 residues. Per germline, CDR1 LNHNV and CDR2 YYDKDF (reference sequence). CDR3 nucleotide sequence: TGTGCCACCAGCAGGGACAGATACAATGAGCAGTTCTTC. Encoded protein: CATSRDRYNEQFF.